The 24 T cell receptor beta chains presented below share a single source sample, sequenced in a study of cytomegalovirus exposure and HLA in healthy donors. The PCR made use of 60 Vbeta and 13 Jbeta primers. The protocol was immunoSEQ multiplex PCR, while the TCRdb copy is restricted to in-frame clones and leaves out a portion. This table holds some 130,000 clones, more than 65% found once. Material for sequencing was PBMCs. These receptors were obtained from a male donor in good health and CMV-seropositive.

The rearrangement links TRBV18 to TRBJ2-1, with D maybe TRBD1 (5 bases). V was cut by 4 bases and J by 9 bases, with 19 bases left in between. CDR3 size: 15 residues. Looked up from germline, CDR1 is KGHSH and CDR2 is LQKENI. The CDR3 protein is CASSQKPRESGEQFF. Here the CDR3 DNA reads TGTGCCAGCTCACAAAAACCCAGGGAATCCGGTGAGCAGTTCTTC.

CDR3 sequence (DNA): TGCAGCGAGTCTCTCCGGGACAGACCTTACGAGCAGTACTTC. It specifies CSESLRDRPYEQYF. This sequence joins TRBV29-1 and TRBJ2-7; TRBD1 matches at 7 bases. The V segment lost 7 bases and the J segment 4 bases; nucleotides outside the gene matches: 13. Germline V gives CDR1 SQVTM, CDR2 ANQGSEA. This CDR3 contains 14 residues.

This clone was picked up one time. CDR3 coding DNA: TGTGCCAGCAGCTCCTATGGCGGAGCCTACAATGAGCAGTTCTTC. Encoded protein: CASSSYGGAYNEQFF. The chain uses TRBV11-1 and TRBJ2-1; D is undetermined. The germline V gene encodes CDR1 SGHAT and CDR2 FQDESV (reference sequence). CDR3 length equals 15 residues. With 4 bases removed from V and 2 bases from J, the gap between germline ends came to 12 bases. Complete variable domain (other parts from reference TRBV11-1 and TRBJ2-1): EAEVAQSPRYKITEKSQAVAFWCDPISGHATLYWYRQILGQGPELLVQFQDESVVDDSQLPKDRFSAERLKGVDSTLKIQPAELGDSAMYLCASSSYGGAYNEQFFGPGTRLTVL.

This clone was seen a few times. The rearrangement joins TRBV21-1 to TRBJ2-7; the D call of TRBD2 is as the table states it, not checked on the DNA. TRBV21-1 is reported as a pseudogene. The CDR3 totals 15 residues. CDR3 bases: TGTGCCAGCAGCAAGGCCCCTTCCGGGGACTACGAGCAGTACTTC. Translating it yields CASSKAPSGDYEQYF.

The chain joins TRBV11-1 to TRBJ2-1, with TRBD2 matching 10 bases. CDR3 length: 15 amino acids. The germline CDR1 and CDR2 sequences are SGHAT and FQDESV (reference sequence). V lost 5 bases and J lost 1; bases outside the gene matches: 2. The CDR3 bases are TGTGCCAGCAGCCAAGCGGGAGGGTCCTACAATGAGCAGTTCTTC. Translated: CASSQAGGSYNEQFF.

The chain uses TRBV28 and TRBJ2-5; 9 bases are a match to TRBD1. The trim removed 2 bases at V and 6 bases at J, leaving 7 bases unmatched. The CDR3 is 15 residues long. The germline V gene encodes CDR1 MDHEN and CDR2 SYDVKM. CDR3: CASSLGGQGLQTQYF. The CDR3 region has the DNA TGTGCCAGCAGTTTAGGTGGACAGGGGCTACAGACCCAGTACTTC.

CDR3 coding DNA: TGTGCCAGCAGCTTCGGACAGCCTGGAAACACCATATATTTT. Translating it yields CASSFGQPGNTIYF. This chain links TRBV11-2 with TRBJ1-3, with a possible D match to TRBD1 (6 bases). The germline gives CDR1 SGHAT, CDR2 FQNNGV. The CDR3 sequence is 14 residues long. Trimming shortened V by 3 bases and J by 2 bases, and 8 bases separated the two germline ends.

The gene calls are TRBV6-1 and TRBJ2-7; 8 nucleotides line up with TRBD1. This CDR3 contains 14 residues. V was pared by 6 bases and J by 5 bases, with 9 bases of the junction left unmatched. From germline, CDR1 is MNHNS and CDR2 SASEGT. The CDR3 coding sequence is TGTGCCAGCAGGGCATGGGACAGGTCCGACGAGCAGTACTTC. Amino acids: CASRAWDRSDEQYF.

This CDR3 reads CASQDRNNEKLFF. CDR3 sequence (DNA): TGTGCCAGCCAAGACAGGAATAATGAAAAACTGTTTTTT. This sequence joins TRBV2 and TRBJ1-4, with D perhaps matching TRBD1 (6 bases). Per germline, CDR1 SNHLY and CDR2 FYNNEI. There are 13 residues in the CDR3. V was trimmed by 8 bases and J by 4 bases, leaving 11 bases between them.

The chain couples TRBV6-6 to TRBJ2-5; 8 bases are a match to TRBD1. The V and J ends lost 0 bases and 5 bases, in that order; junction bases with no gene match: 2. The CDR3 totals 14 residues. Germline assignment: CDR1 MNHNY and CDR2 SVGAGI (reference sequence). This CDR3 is CASSYSRQGETQYF. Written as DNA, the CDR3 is TGTGCCAGCAGTTACTCGCGACAGGGGGAGACCCAGTACTTC.

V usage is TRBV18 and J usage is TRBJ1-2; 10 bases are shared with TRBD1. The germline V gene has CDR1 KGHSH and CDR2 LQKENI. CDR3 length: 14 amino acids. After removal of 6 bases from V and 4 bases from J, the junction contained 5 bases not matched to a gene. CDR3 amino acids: CASSPGQGIYGYTF. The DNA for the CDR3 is TGTGCCAGCTCTCCGGGACAGGGGATCTATGGCTACACCTTC.

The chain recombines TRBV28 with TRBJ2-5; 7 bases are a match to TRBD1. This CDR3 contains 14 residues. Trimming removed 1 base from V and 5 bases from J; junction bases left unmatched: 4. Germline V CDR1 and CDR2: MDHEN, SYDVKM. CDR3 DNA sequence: TGTGCCAGCAGTTTATACAGGGGCGTGGAGACCCAGTACTTC. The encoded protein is CASSLYRGVETQYF.

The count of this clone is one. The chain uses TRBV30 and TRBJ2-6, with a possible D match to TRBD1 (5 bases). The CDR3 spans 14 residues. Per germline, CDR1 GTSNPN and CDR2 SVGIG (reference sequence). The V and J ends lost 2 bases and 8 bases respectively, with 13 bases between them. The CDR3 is CAWSTTARPNVLTF. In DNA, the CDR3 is TGTGCCTGGAGTACGACAGCGCGCCCCAACGTCCTGACTTTC.

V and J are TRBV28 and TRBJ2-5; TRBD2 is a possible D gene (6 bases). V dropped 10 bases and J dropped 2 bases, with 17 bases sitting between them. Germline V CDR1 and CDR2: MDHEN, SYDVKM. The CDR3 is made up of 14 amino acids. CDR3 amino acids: CATFEEGYQETQYF. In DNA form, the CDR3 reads TGTGCCACCTTCGAGGAGGGGTATCAAGAGACCCAGTACTTC.

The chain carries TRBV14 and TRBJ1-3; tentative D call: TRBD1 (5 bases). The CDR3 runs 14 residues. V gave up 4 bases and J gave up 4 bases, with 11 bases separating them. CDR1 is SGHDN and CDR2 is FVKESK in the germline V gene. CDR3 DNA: TGTGCCAGCAGCCGGGCGGGGGACGGAAACACCATATATTTT. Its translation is CASSRAGDGNTIYF.

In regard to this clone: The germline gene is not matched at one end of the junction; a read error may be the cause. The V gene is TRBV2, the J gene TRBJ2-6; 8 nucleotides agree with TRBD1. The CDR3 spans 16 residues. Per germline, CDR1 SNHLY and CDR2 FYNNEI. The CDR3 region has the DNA TGTGCCAGCAGAAACACAGGGGGTGGTGGGGCCAACGGCCTGACTTTC. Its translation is CASRNTGGGGANGLTF.

This CDR3 reads CASSVGATSIYNEQFF. The CDR3 DNA is TGTGCCAGCAGCGTAGGGGCGACTAGCATCTACAATGAGCAGTTCTTC. The genes are TRBV9 and TRBJ2-1; 7 bases map to TRBD2. Trimming at V came to 0 bases and at J to 3 bases, leaving 6 bases not matched to a gene. The CDR3 spans 16 residues. Germline CDR1 is SGDLS and CDR2 is YYNGEE.

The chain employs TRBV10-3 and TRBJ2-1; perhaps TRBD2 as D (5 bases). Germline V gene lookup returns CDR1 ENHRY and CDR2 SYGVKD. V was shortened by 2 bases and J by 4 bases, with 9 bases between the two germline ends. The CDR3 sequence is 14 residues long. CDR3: CAISEGLLYNEQFF. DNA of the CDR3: TGTGCCATCAGTGAGGGACTTTTATACAATGAGCAGTTCTTC.

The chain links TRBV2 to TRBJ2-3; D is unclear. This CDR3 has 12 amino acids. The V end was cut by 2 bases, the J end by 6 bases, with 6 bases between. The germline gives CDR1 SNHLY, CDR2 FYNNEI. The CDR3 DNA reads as TGTGCCAGCAGTGAATTCCAGGATACGCAGTATTTT. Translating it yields CASSEFQDTQYF.

The CDR3 DNA follows: TGTGCCAGCAGCCAAGATGTGGGGCAGGCCTACGAGCAGTACTTC. It specifies CASSQDVGQAYEQYF. This rearrangement joins TRBV14 to TRBJ2-7; tentatively, D is TRBD1 (5 bases). Trimming left V 0 bases short and J 2 bases short, with 11 bases between. This CDR3 contains 15 residues. Germline assignment: CDR1 SGHDN and CDR2 FVKESK.

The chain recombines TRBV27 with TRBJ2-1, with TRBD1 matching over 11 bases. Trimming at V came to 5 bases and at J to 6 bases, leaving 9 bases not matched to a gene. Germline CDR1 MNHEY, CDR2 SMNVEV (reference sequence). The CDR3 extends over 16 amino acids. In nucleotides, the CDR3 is TGTGCCAGCAGTCCGTTCCGGGACAGGGGGAGCAATGAGCAGTTCTTC. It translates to CASSPFRDRGSNEQFF.

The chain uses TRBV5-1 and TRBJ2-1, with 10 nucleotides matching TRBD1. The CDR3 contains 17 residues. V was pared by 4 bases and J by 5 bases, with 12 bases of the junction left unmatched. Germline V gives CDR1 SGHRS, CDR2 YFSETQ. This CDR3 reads CASSPAPTGTGDNEQFF. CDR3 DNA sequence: TGCGCCAGCAGCCCCGCCCCCACCGGGACAGGGGACAATGAGCAGTTCTTC. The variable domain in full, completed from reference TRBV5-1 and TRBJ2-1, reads KAGVTQTPRYLIKTRGQQVTLSCSPISGHRSVSWYQQTPGQGLQFLFEYFSETQRNKGNFPGRFSGRQFSNSRSEMNVSTLELGDSALYLCASSPAPTGTGDNEQFFGPGTRLTVL.

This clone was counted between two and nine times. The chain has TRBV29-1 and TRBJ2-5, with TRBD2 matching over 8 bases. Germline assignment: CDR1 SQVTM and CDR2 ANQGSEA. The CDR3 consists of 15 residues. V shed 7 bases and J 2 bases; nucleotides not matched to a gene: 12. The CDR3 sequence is CSAITETSAQETQYF. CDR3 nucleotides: TGCAGCGCCATAACCGAGACTAGCGCGCAAGAGACCCAGTACTTC.

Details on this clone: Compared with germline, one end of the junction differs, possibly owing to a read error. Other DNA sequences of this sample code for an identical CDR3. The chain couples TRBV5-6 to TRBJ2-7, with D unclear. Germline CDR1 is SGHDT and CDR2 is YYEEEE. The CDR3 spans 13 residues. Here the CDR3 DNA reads TGCGCCAGCAGCTCGGTCCATCTTGGCGAGCAGTACTTC. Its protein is CASSSVHLGEQYF.